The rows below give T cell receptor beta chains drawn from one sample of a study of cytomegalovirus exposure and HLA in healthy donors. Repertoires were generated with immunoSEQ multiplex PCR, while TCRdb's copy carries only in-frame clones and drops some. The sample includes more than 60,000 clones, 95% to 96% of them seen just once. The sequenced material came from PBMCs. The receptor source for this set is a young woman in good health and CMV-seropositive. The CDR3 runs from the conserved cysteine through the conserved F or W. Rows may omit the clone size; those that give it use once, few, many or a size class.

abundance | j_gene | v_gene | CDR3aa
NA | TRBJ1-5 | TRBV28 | CASSFRRGRNQPQHF
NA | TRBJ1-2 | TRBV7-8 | CASSYWTGSNYGYTF
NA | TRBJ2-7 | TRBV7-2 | CASSYTGGSSYEQYF
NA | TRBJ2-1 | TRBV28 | CASSFPPGGLAGRRQFF
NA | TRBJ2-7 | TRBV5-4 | CASSLAPSGKGEQYF
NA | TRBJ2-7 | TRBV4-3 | CASSSLQGESYEQYF
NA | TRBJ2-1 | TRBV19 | CASSSQLVLTYNEQFF
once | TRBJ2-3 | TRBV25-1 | CASSPIAGGSTDTQYF
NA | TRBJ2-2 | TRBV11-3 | CASSLWPREGPGELFF
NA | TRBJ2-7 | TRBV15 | CATSGALAGGPYEQYF
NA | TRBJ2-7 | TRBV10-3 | CAITPTSGTVYEQYF
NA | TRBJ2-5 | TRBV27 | CASSLRRGNQETQYF
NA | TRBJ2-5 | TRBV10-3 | CAISGGLARETQYF
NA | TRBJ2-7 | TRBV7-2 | CASSSGGRSEQYF
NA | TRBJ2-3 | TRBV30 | CAWSKGGRTSAFTDTQYF
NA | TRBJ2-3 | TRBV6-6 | CASSYRVRSTDTQYF
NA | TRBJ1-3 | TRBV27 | CASQAISGNTIYF
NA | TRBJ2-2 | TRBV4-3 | CASSQDLTRNTGELFF
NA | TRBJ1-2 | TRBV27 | CASSPGALNYGYTF
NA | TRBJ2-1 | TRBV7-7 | CASSPLADSYNEQFF
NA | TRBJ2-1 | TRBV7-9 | CASSPQREGFYNEQFF
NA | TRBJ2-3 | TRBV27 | CASSLEGLEDTQYF
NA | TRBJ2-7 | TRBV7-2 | CASSGHYEQYF
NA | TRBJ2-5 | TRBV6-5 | CASSYRLGGAETQYF
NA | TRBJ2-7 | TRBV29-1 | CSVEEPSKAYEQYF
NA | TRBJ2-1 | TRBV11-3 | CASSSTSGSYNEQFF
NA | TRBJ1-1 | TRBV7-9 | CASSLSSGWTEAFF
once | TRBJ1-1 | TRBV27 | CASRPGTYAEAFF
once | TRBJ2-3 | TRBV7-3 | CASSLTADTQYF
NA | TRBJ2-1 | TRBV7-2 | CASSPSHGSYNEQFF
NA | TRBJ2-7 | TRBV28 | CASSDPFSGGEVNSYEQYF
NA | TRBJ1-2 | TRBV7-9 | CASTGFAAGGAHGYTF
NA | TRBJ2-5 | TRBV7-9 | CASSLNSGHKETQYF
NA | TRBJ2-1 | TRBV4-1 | CASSQGTQGWNEQFF
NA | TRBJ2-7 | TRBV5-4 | CASSSKGSSGTGFYEQYF
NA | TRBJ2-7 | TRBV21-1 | CASNYRPWQYF
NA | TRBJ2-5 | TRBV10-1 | CASSGDGRAEGQETQYF
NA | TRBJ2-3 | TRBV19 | CASSIEPGRGTDTQYF
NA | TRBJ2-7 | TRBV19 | CASSIAIAYEQYF
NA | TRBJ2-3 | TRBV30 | CAGAGRAPDTQYF
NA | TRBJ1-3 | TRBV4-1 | CASSQGPTGNTIYF
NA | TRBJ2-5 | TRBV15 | CATSSQGSHGETQYF
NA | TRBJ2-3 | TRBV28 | CASFSDRGTDTQYF
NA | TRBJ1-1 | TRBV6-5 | CASSRQHRNTEAFF
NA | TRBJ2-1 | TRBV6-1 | CASSEATSGRADSYNEQFF
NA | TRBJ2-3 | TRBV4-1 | CASSQRTRTDTQYF
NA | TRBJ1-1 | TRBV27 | CASSLVGQGAWTEAFF
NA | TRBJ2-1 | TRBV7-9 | CASSLPGQTYNEQFF
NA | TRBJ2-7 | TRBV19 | CASSIGAGTGLYYEQYF
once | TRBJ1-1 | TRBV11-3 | CASSFALLREAFF